The 23 T cell receptor beta chains below all came from one sample that was sequenced in a study of cytomegalovirus exposure and HLA in healthy donors. Amplification used 60 Vbeta primers and 13 Jbeta primers. Clones were read by immunoSEQ multiplex PCR, and TCRdb kept only the in-frame ones, dropping some. The sample contains about 160,000 clones, 65% to 80% of which appear only once. Sample: PBMCs. These receptor sequences come from a woman aged 45-59 years in good health and CMV-seropositive.

The chain uses TRBV19 and TRBJ1-5; D may be TRBD1 (6 bases). Looked up from germline, CDR1 is LNHDA and CDR2 is SQIVND (reference sequence). V was cut by 3 bases and J by 7 bases, with 13 bases left in between. This CDR3 is 14 amino acids long. The CDR3 loop is CASSILQGGQPQHF. Written as DNA, the CDR3 is TGTGCCAGTAGTATCTTACAGGGAGGGCAGCCCCAGCATTTT.

This clone was counted a few times. V and J are TRBV6-1 and TRBJ2-5; TRBD2 matches at 12 bases. V gave up 8 bases and J gave up 9 bases; unmatched junction bases: 1. From germline, CDR1 is MNHNS and CDR2 SASEGT. This CDR3 is built from 11 residues. CDR3 residues: CASLAGGPQYF. CDR3 coding DNA: TGTGCCAGCCTAGCGGGGGGGCCCCAGTACTTC.

This clone was counted once. The CDR3 sequence is CASSPGTGWDYGYTF. CDR3 nucleotide sequence: TGCGCCAGCAGCCCAGGGACAGGTTGGGACTATGGCTACACCTTC. This sequence joins TRBV5-1 and TRBJ1-2; 8 positions match TRBD1. This CDR3 is 15 amino acids long. The germline V gene has CDR1 SGHRS and CDR2 YFSETQ. V lost 4 bases and J lost 3; bases outside the gene matches: 8.

This chain uses TRBV6-1 with TRBJ1-1, with TRBD1 as a possible D gene (5 bases). The V gene's germline CDR1 is MNHNS and CDR2 SASEGT. This CDR3 spans 16 amino acids. Trimming cost V 3 bases and J 1 base, with 15 bases left between them. This chain's CDR3 is CASSDLQGGGNTEAFF. The CDR3 nucleotides are TGTGCCAGCAGTGATTTGCAGGGCGGGGGGAACACTGAAGCTTTCTTT.

This clone occurred a few times. The chain employs TRBV6-1 and TRBJ2-2; perhaps TRBD2 as D (6 bases). V dropped 5 bases and J dropped 5 bases, with 15 bases sitting between them. The germline V gene has CDR1 MNHNS and CDR2 SASEGT. This CDR3 spans 15 amino acids. CDR3 coding DNA: TGTGCCAGCAGTACATCCCCGGGGGAAACCGGGGAGCTGTTTTTT. Translation gives CASSTSPGETGELFF.

This sequence joins TRBV11-2 and TRBJ2-2; 12 nucleotides agree with TRBD1. The CDR3 covers 16 residues. Germline loops: CDR1 SGHAT, CDR2 FQNNGV. Trimming at V came to 5 bases and at J to 7 bases, leaving 8 bases not matched to a gene. CDR3 bases: TGTGCCAGCAGCCCCGGGACAGGGGGCATGGGCGGGGAGCTGTTTTTT. This translates into CASSPGTGGMGGELFF.

The chain joins TRBV27 to TRBJ2-6; 9 bases fit TRBD1. The length of the CDR3 is 17 residues. CDR1 MNHEY and CDR2 SMNVEV come from the germline V gene (reference sequence). Trimming took 4 bases from V and 1 from J; bases not matched to a gene: 5. Here the CDR3 reads CASSSGQGISGANVLTF. The CDR3 nucleotides read TGTGCCAGCAGTTCGGGACAGGGCATTTCTGGGGCCAACGTCCTGACTTTC.

This chain connects TRBV5-1 to TRBJ2-7, with TRBD1 matching 9 bases. Germline V gene sequence: CDR1 SGHRS, CDR2 YFSETQ. The V gene end was trimmed by 0 bases and the J gene end by 5 bases; junction bases not matched to a gene: 15. This CDR3 is 18 amino acids long. CDR3 residues: CASSLAGTGSGQENEQYF. CDR3 nucleotide sequence: TGCGCCAGCAGCTTGGCGGGGACAGGGTCGGGACAGGAGAACGAGCAGTACTTC.

This clone has a handful of counts. This chain joins TRBV27 and TRBJ2-5; possibly TRBD1 for D (6 bases). Near its end, the DNA agrees better with TRBJ2-7, so the J call may be wrong. CDR3 length: 14 amino acids. Germline CDR1 reads MNHEY; CDR2 reads SMNVEV (reference sequence). CDR3 region: CASRLTGLHYEQYF. The DNA of the CDR3 is TGTGCCAGCAGGCTAACAGGGTTACACTACGAGCAGTACTTC.

Concerning this clone: Within the sample, other DNA sequences also encode this same CDR3. The chain joins TRBV5-5 to TRBJ1-5; D is perhaps TRBD1 (6 bases). Trimming shortened V by 3 bases and J by 4 bases, and 8 bases separated the two germline ends. CDR3 length: 13 residues. Germline V lookup: CDR1 SGHKS, CDR2 YYEKEE (reference sequence). The CDR3: CASSSQGNQPQHF. The CDR3 DNA reads TGTGCCAGCAGCTCACAGGGAAATCAGCCCCAGCATTTT.

This chain connects TRBV11-2 to TRBJ1-5; D gene unclear. V was shortened by 5 bases and J by 7 bases, with 12 bases between the two germline ends. The CDR3 extends over 13 amino acids. CDR1 and CDR2 (germline): SGHAT, FQNNGV. The CDR3 nucleotides are TGTGCCAGCAGCATTTCGACGGGGCAGCCCCAGCATTTT. This translates into CASSISTGQPQHF.

The genes are TRBV2 and TRBJ2-6, with 12 bases identical to TRBD1. V was clipped by 2 bases and J by 1 base; unmatched bases: 12. From germline, CDR1 is SNHLY and CDR2 FYNNEI. CDR3 length: 21 amino acids. CDR3 coding DNA: TGTGCCAGCAGTGAACGGGACAGGGGGCTGCTTCGTTTATCTGGGGCCAACGTCCTGACTTTC. Protein: CASSERDRGLLRLSGANVLTF. The full variable domain, completed using reference TRBV2 and TRBJ2-6, is EPEVTQTPSHQVTQMGQEVILRCVPISNHLYFYWYRQILGQKVEFLVSFYNNEISEKSEIFDDQFSVERPDGSNFTLKIRSTKLEDSAMYFCASSERDRGLLRLSGANVLTFGAGSRLTVL.

The chain couples TRBV5-1 to TRBJ2-3, with TRBD1 matching over 9 bases. This CDR3 is built from 15 residues. Trimming took 4 bases from V and 1 from J; bases not matched to a gene: 4. Germline V gene lookup returns CDR1 SGHRS and CDR2 YFSETQ. This CDR3 is CASSQGDRGTDTQYF. Written as DNA, the CDR3 is TGCGCCAGCAGCCAAGGGGACAGGGGCACAGATACGCAGTATTTT.

The rearrangement joins TRBV5-8 to TRBJ1-6; possible D gene TRBD1, 6 bases. The germline V gene has CDR1 SGHTS and CDR2 YDEGEE. Trimming stripped 0 bases from V and 8 bases from J, with 12 bases between. The CDR3 sequence is 15 residues long. This chain's CDR3 is CASSLVTGPYSPLHF. CDR3 DNA: TGTGCCAGCAGCTTGGTAACAGGGCCCTATTCACCCCTCCACTTT. Together with reference TRBV5-8 and TRBJ1-6, the CDR3 gives the full variable domain: EAGVTQSPTHLIKTRGQQATLRCSPISGHTSVYWYQQALGLGLQFLLWYDEGEERNRGNFPPRFSGRQFPNYSSELNVNALELEDSALYLCASSLVTGPYSPLHFGNGTRLTVT.

The gene calls are TRBV5-1 and TRBJ2-5; 9 bases map to TRBD1. The end of the DNA aligns better with TRBJ2-7, so the J call may be wrong. Germline V gene lookup returns CDR1 SGHRS and CDR2 YFSETQ. The CDR3 totals 15 residues. CDR3 sequence: CASSLRTGDAYEQYF. The CDR3 coding sequence is TGCGCCAGCAGCCTCCGGACAGGGGACGCCTACGAGCAGTACTTC.

The chain links TRBV6-1 to TRBJ2-1, with D hard to call. The CDR3 covers 12 residues. Germline-derived CDR1 and CDR2 are MNHNS and SASEGT. Trimming shortened V by 1 base and J by 7 bases, and 5 bases separated the two germline ends. Here the CDR3 reads CASSEGANEQFF. Written as DNA, the CDR3 is TGTGCCAGCAGTGAAGGGGCAAATGAGCAGTTCTTC.

CDR3 sequence (DNA): TGTGCCAGCAGTCCCAGACAGGCAACTAATGAAAAACTGTTTTTT. This sequence encodes CASSPRQATNEKLFF. The gene calls are TRBV27 and TRBJ1-4; TRBD1 is a possible D gene (6 bases). Germline V gives CDR1 MNHEY, CDR2 SMNVEV (reference sequence). V gave up 5 bases and J gave up 0 bases, with 10 bases separating them. The CDR3 runs to 15 residues.

This clone was recorded a few times. The J gene is TRBJ2-7, the V gene TRBV10-1, with unresolved D. CDR3 size: 15 residues. The V gene's germline CDR1 is WNHNN and CDR2 SYGVQD (reference sequence). The V and J ends lost 3 bases and 5 bases respectively, with 17 bases between them. CDR3 DNA: TGCGCCAGCAGTGACTCTGACGGCGTACGGGACGAGCAGTACTTC. Its translation is CASSDSDGVRDEQYF.

This chain connects TRBV18 to TRBJ1-2; D gene uncertain. CDR3 size: 13 residues. The ends were cut back, 3 bases at V and 4 bases at J, with 9 bases in the middle. Germline CDR1 reads KGHSH; CDR2 reads LQKENI. The CDR3 region is CASSPTGIYGYTF. In nucleotides, the CDR3 is TGTGCCAGCTCACCCACGGGGATCTATGGCTACACCTTC.

The chain uses TRBV6-5 and TRBJ1-2, with D unclear. V lost 2 bases and J 6 bases, leaving 13 bases between the germline ends. CDR3 length: 14 amino acids. Germline V gives CDR1 MNHEY, CDR2 SVGAGI. The DNA of the CDR3 is TGTGCCAGCAGTTACGTGGGAATCGGGGATGGCTACACCTTC. Protein product: CASSYVGIGDGYTF.

The V call is TRBV23-1, the J call TRBJ1-6; the D gene is possibly TRBD1 (5 bases). TRBV23-1 is filed as an ORF, its function uncertain. This CDR3 comprises 14 residues. Between the trimmed V and J ends, which lost 6 bases and 8 bases, there was a span of 14 bases. The CDR3 spells CASSRADIDSPLHF. The CDR3 DNA is TGCGCCAGCAGCCGCGCGGACATCGATTCACCCCTCCACTTT.

The gene calls are TRBV6-5 and TRBJ1-1; D is ambiguous. Germline lookup yields CDR1 MNHEY and CDR2 SVGAGI. The CDR3 contains 13 residues. V was clipped by 0 bases and J by 6 bases, with 8 bases between them. The CDR3 loop reads CASSYSGEAEAFF. Here the CDR3 DNA reads TGTGCCAGCAGTTACTCCGGCGAGGCTGAAGCTTTCTTT.

This rearrangement joins TRBV6-5 to TRBJ2-2; D is possibly TRBD2 (6 bases). Per the germline V gene, CDR1 is MNHEY and CDR2 is SVGAGI. This CDR3 region has 16 residues. The V end lost 2 bases, the J end lost 3 bases, and 13 bases lay between the germline ends. The chain's CDR3 is CASSYVQGGYTGELFF. The CDR3 DNA reads as TGTGCCAGCAGTTACGTCCAGGGAGGCTACACCGGGGAGCTGTTTTTT.